This TCR beta chain originates from a study of T cells in Graves' hyperthyroidism and ophthalmopathy. The overall study: Pretreatment peripheral blood was obtained at initial diagnosis.

Germline CDR1 and CDR2: SQVTM and ANQGSEA. The CDR3 contains 13 residues. Trimming left V 1 base short and J 6 bases short, with 11 bases between. This clonotype was seen more than once but under ten times. Amplified TCR beta CDR3 regions came from RNA transcripts. Primed by the HTBI set, a first-round RT-PCR was run on the TCR CDR3. TCRdb re-called the multiplex PCR reads with MiXCR, one entry per CDR3 protein. Altogether 300,000 or so distinct CDR3 sequences are present, more than 15% being singletons, with the ten largest covering approximately 57%. The chain employs TRBV29-1 and TRBJ2-3; no definite D call. Source material: blood. The receptor's source is a woman in her sixties or seventies with Graves' ophthalmopathy. The CDR3 is CSVEGPQEDTQYF. The DNA for the CDR3 is TGCAGCGTTGAAGGGCCCCAAGAGGATACGCAGTATTTT.